One and the same sample provided the 5 T cell receptor beta chains below, sequenced in a study of blood T cells in healthy people across ages. The second PCR ran roughly 7 to 12 cycles with a sample-barcoded 5' primer and J-beta primers. TCRdb re-called the 5' RACE reads with MiXCR, one entry per CDR3 protein. The sample includes roughly 700,000 distinct CDR3 sequences, around 48% of them seen just once. Specimen: blood. These receptors all come from a woman aged 55-75 years in good health.

CDR3 sequence reads: CASSEGTSGPYEQYF. The DNA for the CDR3 is TGTGCCAGCAGTGAAGGGACTAGCGGCCCCTACGAGCAGTACTTC. The V gene is TRBV6-1, the J gene TRBJ2-7, with TRBD2 matching 10 bases. The length of the CDR3 is 15 residues. In germline, CDR1 is MNHNS, CDR2 SASEGT. Losses at the gene ends were 1 base for V and 2 bases for J; bases not matched to a gene: 2.

The CDR3 nucleotides read TGTGCCAGCAGTTTAGGGACTAGCGGGGCAGATACGCAGTATTTT. The encoded protein is CASSLGTSGADTQYF. The V call is TRBV12-3 or TRBV12-4, the J call TRBJ2-3; 12 nucleotides line up with TRBD2. The CDR3 totals 15 residues. J gave up 4 bases and V 1 base, and 0 bases lay outside the gene matches.

This clonotype was counted a single time. In DNA form, the CDR3 reads TGTGCCAGCAGCCAAAAGGGGACAGCTTACAATGAGCAGTACTTC. Protein product: CASSQKGTAYNEQYF. J is TRBJ2-5 and V is TRBV14; TRBD1 aligns across 7 bases. CDR1 is SGHDN, CDR2 FVKESK, per germline. The V and J ends lost 2 bases and 11 bases, in that order; junction bases with no gene match: 14. This CDR3 has 15 amino acids.

This clonotype was picked up a small number of times. The DNA of the CDR3 is TGTGCCAGCAGCCAAGGCTTGGGAGGGAAATCTGAAGCTTTCTTT. Protein product: CASSQGLGGKSEAFF. The rearrangement joins TRBV4-2 to TRBJ1-1; D remains unclear. The CDR3 extends over 15 amino acids. Germline V gene sequence: CDR1 LGHNA, CDR2 YNFKEQ. Deletions cut 1 base from V and 6 bases from J, with 15 bases between.

This clonotype has a handful of counts. The chain is built from TRBV7-9 and TRBJ1-2, with 7 bases matching TRBD1. Germline V CDR1 and CDR2: SEHNR, FQNEAQ (reference sequence). V trimming: 6 bases; J trimming: 0 bases; junction bases outside the gene matches: 13. CDR3 length: 17 amino acids. This chain's CDR3 is CASRLQEGATTNYGYTF. CDR3 nucleotides: TGTGCCAGCAGATTACAGGAGGGGGCAACAACTAACTATGGCTACACCTTC.